The T cell receptor beta chain under discussion was sequenced for a study of control samples from healthy donors and cancer patients. The repertoire was sequenced with immunoSEQ multiplex PCR; TCRdb's copy has only in-frame clones and lacks some. In the table there are 70,000 to 95,000 clones, approximately 93% of which are singletons. Per germline, CDR1 DFQATT and CDR2 SNEGSKA (reference sequence). V dropped 6 bases and J dropped 1 base, with 10 bases sitting between them. This CDR3 is 13 amino acids long. The genes are TRBV20-1 and TRBJ1-5; no clear D. The TCR was taken from a young woman in good health. The material sequenced was blood. In nucleotides, the CDR3 is TGCAGTGCCAGTCCCGGGAGCAATCAGCCCCAGCATTTT. Encoded protein: CSASPGSNQPQHF.